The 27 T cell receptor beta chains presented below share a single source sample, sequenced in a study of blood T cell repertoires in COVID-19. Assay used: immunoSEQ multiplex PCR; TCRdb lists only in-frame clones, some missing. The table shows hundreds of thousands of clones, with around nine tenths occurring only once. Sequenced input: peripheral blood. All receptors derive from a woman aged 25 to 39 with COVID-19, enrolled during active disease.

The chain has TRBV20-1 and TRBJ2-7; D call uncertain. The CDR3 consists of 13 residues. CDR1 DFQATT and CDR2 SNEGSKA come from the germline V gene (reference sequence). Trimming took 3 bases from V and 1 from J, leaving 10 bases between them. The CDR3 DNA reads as TGCAGTGCTAGTTCGATTCAGTCCTACGAGCAGTACTTC. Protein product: CSASSIQSYEQYF.

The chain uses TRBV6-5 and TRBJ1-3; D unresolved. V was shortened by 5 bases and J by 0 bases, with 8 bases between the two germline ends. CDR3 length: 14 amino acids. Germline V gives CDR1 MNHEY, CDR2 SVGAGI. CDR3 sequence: CASSPKSSGNTIYF. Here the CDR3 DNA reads TGTGCCAGCAGTCCTAAAAGCTCTGGAAACACCATATATTTT.

Here the CDR3 reads CASSQLVNTEAFF. The CDR3 bases are TGTGCCAGCAGTCAACTTGTGAACACTGAAGCTTTCTTT. The V and J genes are TRBV5-4 and TRBJ1-1; D gene unclear. V was shortened by 5 bases and J by 0 bases, with 8 bases between the two germline ends. CDR1 is SGHNT and CDR2 is YYREEE in the germline V gene (reference sequence). This CDR3 has 13 residues.

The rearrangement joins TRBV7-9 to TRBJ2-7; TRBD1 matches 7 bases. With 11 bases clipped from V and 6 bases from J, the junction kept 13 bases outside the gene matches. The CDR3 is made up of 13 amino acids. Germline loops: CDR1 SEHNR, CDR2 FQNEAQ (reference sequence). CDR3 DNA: TGTGCCGTCGAGGGCGCAGGGGGAAGCGAGCAGTACTTC. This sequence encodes CAVEGAGGSEQYF.

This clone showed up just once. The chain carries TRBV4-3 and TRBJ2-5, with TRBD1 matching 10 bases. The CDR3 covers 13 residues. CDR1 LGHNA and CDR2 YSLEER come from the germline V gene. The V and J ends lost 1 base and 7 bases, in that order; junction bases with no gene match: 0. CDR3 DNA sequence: TGCGCCAGCAGCCAAGGACAGGGGGCGACCCAGTACTTC. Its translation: CASSQGQGATQYF.

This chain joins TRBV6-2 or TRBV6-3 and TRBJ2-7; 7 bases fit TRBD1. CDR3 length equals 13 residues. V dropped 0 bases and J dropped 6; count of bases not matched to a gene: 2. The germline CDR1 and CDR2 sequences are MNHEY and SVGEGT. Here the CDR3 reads CASSYSGQVEQYF. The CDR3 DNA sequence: TGTGCCAGCAGTTACTCCGGACAGGTCGAGCAGTACTTC.

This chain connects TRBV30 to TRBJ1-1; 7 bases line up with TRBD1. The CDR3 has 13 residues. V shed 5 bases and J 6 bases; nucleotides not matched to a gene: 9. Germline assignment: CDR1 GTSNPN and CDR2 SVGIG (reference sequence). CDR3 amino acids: CAWGVGQTSEAFF. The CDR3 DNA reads TGTGCCTGGGGCGTGGGACAGACTTCTGAAGCTTTCTTT.

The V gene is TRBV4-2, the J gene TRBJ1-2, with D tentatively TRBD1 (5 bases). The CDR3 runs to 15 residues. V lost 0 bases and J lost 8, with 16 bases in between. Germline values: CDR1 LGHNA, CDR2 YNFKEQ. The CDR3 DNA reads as TGTGCCAGCAGCCAAGATTCCAATCGGGGGTGGGGCTACACCTTC. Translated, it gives CASSQDSNRGWGYTF.

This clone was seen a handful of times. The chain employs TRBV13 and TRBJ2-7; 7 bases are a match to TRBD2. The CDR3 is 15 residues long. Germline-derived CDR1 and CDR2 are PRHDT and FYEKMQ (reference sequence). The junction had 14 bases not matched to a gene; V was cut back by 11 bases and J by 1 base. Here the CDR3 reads CASSAGAGDSYEQYF. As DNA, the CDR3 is TGTGCCTCCTCCGCCGGGGCGGGAGATTCCTACGAGCAGTACTTC.

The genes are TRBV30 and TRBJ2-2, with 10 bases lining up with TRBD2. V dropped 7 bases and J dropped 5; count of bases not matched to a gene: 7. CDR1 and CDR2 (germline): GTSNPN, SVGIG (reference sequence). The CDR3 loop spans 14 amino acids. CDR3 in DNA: TGTGCCTCCACTAGCGGGGTTGGTACCGGGGAGCTGTTTTTT. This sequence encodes CASTSGVGTGELFF. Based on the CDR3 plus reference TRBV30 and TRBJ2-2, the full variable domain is SQTIHQWPATLVQPVGSPLSLECTVEGTSNPNLYWYRQAAGRGLQLLFYSVGIGQISSEVPQNLSASRPQDRQFILSSKKLLLSDSGFYLCASTSGVGTGELFFGEGSRLTVL.

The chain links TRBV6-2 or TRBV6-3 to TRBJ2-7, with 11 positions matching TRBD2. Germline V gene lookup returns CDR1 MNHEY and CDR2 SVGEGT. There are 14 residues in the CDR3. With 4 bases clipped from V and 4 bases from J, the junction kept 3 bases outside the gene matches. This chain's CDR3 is CASSLTSGTYEQYF. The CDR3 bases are TGTGCCAGCAGTTTGACTAGCGGGACTTACGAGCAGTACTTC.

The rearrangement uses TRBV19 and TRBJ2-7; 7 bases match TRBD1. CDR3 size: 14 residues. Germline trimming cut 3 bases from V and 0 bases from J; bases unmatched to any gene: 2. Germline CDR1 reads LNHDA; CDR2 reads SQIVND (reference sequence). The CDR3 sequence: CASSIGDSSYEQYF. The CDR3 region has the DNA TGTGCCAGTAGTATTGGGGACAGCTCCTACGAGCAGTACTTC.

This CDR3 reads CASSVEGPDTQYF. The CDR3 DNA reads as TGTGCCAGCAGTGTGGAGGGACCAGATACGCAGTATTTT. The chain couples TRBV2 to TRBJ2-3; D possibly corresponds to TRBD2 (6 bases). Germline assignment: CDR1 SNHLY and CDR2 FYNNEI. The CDR3 is made up of 13 amino acids. Between the trimmed V and J ends, which lost 4 bases and 4 bases, there was a span of 9 bases.

CDR3 region: CSASRLAATYEQYF. The CDR3 coding sequence is TGCAGTGCTAGTCGGCTAGCGGCTACCTACGAGCAGTACTTC. The rearrangement uses TRBV20-1 and TRBJ2-7; 7 bases are shared with TRBD2. The length of the CDR3 is 14 residues. Trimming took 3 bases from V and 2 from J; bases not matched to a gene: 7. The V gene's germline CDR1 is DFQATT and CDR2 SNEGSKA (reference sequence).

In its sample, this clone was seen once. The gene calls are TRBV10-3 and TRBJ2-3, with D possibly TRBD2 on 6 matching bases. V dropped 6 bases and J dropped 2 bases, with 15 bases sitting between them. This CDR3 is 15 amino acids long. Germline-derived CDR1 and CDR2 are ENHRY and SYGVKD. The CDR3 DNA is TGTGCCATCAGCCCCGGGGGACTCTACACAGATACGCAGTATTTT. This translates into CAISPGGLYTDTQYF.

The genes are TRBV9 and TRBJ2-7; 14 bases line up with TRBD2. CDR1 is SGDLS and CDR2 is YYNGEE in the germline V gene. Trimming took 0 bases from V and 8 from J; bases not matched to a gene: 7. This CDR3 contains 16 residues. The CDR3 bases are TGTGCCAGCAGCGTAGCTGGGGGACTAGCGGGAGACAAGCAGTACTTC. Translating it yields CASSVAGGLAGDKQYF. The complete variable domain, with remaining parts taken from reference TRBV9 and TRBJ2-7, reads DSGVTQTPKHLITATGQRVTLRCSPRSGDLSVYWYQQSLDQGLQFLIQYYNGEERAKGNILERFSAQQFPDLHSELNLSSLELGDSALYFCASSVAGGLAGDKQYFGPGTRLTVT.

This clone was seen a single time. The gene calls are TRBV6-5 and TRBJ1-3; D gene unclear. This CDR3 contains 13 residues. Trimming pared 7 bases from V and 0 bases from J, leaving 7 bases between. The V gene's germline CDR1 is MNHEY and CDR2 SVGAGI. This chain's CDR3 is CASIKHSGNTIYF. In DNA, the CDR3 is TGTGCCAGCATTAAGCACTCTGGAAACACCATATATTTT.

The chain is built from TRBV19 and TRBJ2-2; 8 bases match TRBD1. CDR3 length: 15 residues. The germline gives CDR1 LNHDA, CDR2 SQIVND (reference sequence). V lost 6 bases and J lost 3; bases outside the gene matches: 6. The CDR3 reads CASRRQGIDTGELFF. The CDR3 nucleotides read TGTGCCAGTAGGAGACAGGGGATAGACACCGGGGAGCTGTTTTTT.

DNA for the CDR3: TGCGCCAGCAGTGAGAGAGCGGAAGCACACGAGCAGTACTTC. Translated: CASSERAEAHEQYF. The V gene is TRBV10-1, the J gene TRBJ2-7; tentative D call: TRBD2 (5 bases). Germline-derived CDR1 and CDR2 are WNHNN and SYGVQD (reference sequence). Trimming pared 2 bases from V and 5 bases from J, leaving 13 bases between. The CDR3 has 14 residues.

CDR3 sequence (DNA): TGTGCCAGCAGCACTAGCGGGAGGGCCTTGGAGACCCAGTACTTC. Translation: CASSTSGRALETQYF. The chain has TRBV28 and TRBJ2-5; 13 nucleotides align to TRBD2. The length of the CDR3 is 15 residues. Germline V gives CDR1 MDHEN, CDR2 SYDVKM. The junction had 6 bases not matched to a gene; V was cut back by 6 bases and J by 5 bases.

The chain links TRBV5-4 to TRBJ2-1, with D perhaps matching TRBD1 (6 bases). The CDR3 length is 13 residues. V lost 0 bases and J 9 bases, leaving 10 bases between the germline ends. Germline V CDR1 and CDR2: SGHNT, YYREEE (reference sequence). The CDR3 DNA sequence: TGTGCCAGCAGCTTGGAGCAGGGGACTGAGCAGTTCTTC. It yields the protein CASSLEQGTEQFF. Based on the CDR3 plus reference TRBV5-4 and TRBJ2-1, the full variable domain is ETGVTQSPTHLIKTRGQQVTLRCSSQSGHNTVSWYQQALGQGPQFIFQYYREEENGRGNFPPRFSGLQFPNYSSELNVNALELDDSALYLCASSLEQGTEQFFGPGTRLTVL.

The CDR3 region has the DNA TGTGCCAGCAGCGAGGAGGGGCATGATTGGAATAGCAATCAGCCCCAGCATTTT. Translating gives CASSEEGHDWNSNQPQHF. The chain couples TRBV21-1 to TRBJ1-5. TRBV21-1 is marked as a pseudogene. This CDR3 has 18 amino acids.

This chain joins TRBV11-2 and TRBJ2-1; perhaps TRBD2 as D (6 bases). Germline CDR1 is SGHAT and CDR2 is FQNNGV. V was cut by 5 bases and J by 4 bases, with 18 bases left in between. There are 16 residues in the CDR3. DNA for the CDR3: TGTGCCAGCAGCCCACCGGGACTCGTCCTTTACAATGAGCAGTTCTTC. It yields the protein CASSPPGLVLYNEQFF.

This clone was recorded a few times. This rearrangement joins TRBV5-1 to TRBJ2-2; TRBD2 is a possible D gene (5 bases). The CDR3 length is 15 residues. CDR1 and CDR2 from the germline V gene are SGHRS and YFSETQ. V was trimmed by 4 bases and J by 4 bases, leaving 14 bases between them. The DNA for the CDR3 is TGCGCCAGCAGCCCCCGGCAGCGGAGCACCGGGGAGCTGTTTTTT. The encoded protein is CASSPRQRSTGELFF. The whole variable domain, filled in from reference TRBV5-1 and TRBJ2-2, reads KAGVTQTPRYLIKTRGQQVTLSCSPISGHRSVSWYQQTPGQGLQFLFEYFSETQRNKGNFPGRFSGRQFSNSRSEMNVSTLELGDSALYLCASSPRQRSTGELFFGEGSRLTVL.

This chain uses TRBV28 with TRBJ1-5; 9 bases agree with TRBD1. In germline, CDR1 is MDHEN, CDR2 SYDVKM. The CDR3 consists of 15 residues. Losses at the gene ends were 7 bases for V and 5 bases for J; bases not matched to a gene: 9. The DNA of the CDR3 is TGTGCCAGCATCAGCCTTGGGACAGGGCATCAGCCCCAGCATTTT. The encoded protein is CASISLGTGHQPQHF.

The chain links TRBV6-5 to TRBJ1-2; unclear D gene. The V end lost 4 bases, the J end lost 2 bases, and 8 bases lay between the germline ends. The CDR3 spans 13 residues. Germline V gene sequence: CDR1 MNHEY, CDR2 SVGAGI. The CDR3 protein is CASSFYSNYGYTF. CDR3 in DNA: TGTGCCAGCAGTTTCTACAGCAACTATGGCTACACCTTC.

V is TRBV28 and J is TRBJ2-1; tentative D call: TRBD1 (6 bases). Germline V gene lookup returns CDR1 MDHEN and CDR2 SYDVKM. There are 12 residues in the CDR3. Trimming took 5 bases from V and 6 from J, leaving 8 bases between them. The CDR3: CASSRDTNEQFF. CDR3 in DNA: TGTGCCAGCAGTCGGGACACCAATGAGCAGTTCTTC.